A selection of T cell receptor beta chains follows, all from one sample in a study of chemoradiotherapy in HPV16-positive cancers. The table came from immunoSEQ multiplex PCR; TCRdb's copy has only in-frame clones and leaves some out. Of 4,500 or so clones listed, 55% to 75% are singletons. The sequencing used tumor tissue, collected from a patient who underwent chemoradiotherapy. The receptor source for this set is a human donor with HPV-associated anogenital cancer. Each CDR3 is given with its conserved first and last residue. The D gene is left open where the match is weak. Clone size is given for some rows only: seen once, a few or many times, or a class if the clone is expanded.

>TRBJ2-6|TRBV23-1|NA|TRBD1
TGCGCCAGCAGTCAATCCGGAGATTTCCGACAGGGGTCCAGACCTGGGGCCAACGTCCTGACTTTC
CASSQSGDFRQGSRPGANVLTF
>TRBJ2-6|TRBV6-1|NA|NA
TGTGCCAGCAGCCTCAAGGGGATCGGGGCCAACGTCCTGACTTTC
CASSLKGIGANVLTF
>TRBJ2-7|TRBV7-2|NA|NA
TGTGCCAGCAGCTTAGACAGACGTTACGAGCAGTACTTC
CASSLDRRYEQYF
>TRBJ2-7|TRBV28|NA|TRBD1
TGTGCCAGCAGTATAGATGGCCGGACAGGGCCCTCCTACGAGCAGTACTTC
CASSIDGRTGPSYEQYF
>TRBJ2-7|TRBV7-6|NA|NA
TGTGCCAGCAGCTTAGCCCGGGACCGATCCTACGAGCAGTACTTC
CASSLARDRSYEQYF
>TRBJ2-7|TRBV27|few|NA
TGTGCCAGCGGTGGGCTAGCAGGGCACGAGCAGTACTTC
CASGGLAGHEQYF
>TRBJ1-6|TRBV28|NA|NA
TGTGCCAGCAGCTCTAATTCACCCCTCCACTTT
CASSSNSPLHF
>TRBJ1-5|TRBV7-2|NA|NA
TGTGCCAGCAGCGGGTCGATTAATCAGCCCCAGCATTTT
CASSGSINQPQHF
>TRBJ2-3|TRBV11-2|NA|NA
TGTGCCAGCGCTAAAGATCTGGTCGATACGCAGTATTTT
CASAKDLVDTQYF
>TRBJ2-7|TRBV6-4|NA|NA
TGTGCCAGCAGTGACCTCGGCCCCAGCTCCTACGAGCAGTACTTC
CASSDLGPSSYEQYF
>TRBJ2-7|TRBV18|NA|TRBD2
TGTGCCAGCTCACCACAGGGGACTAGCGGGGACGCCCAGCAGTACTTC
CASSPQGTSGDAQQYF
>TRBJ1-1|TRBV29-1|NA|NA
TGCAGCGTCGCCCTACAGGTACTGAACACTGAAGCTTTCTTT
CSVALQVLNTEAFF
>TRBJ2-3|TRBV11-1|NA|TRBD1
TGTGCCAGCAGCTTACGGCCCGGGGGACAGGCCGCGGGCACAGATACGCAGTATTTT
CASSLRPGGQAAGTDTQYF
>TRBJ2-3|TRBV6-5|once|NA
TGTGCCACCGGGCAGGGCACAGATACGCAGTATTTT
CATGQGTDTQYF
>TRBJ1-1|TRBV19|NA|TRBD1
TGTGCCAGTAGTATACAGGGGGCGGTCACTGAAGCTTTCTTT
CASSIQGAVTEAFF
>TRBJ2-5|TRBV5-1|NA|TRBD2
TGCGCCAGCAGCCTAGGACTAGCGGGAGGGGACGTAGGGGAGACCCAGTACTTC
CASSLGLAGGDVGETQYF
>TRBJ2-5|TRBV11-3|NA|NA
TGTGCCAGCAGCCCCTCGGGGGCAGCGGAGACCCAGTACTTC
CASSPSGAAETQYF
>TRBJ1-5|TRBV5-6|NA|TRBD1
TGTGCCAGCAGCACCTTCGATTGGACAGGGCTTAACAATCAGCCCCAGCATTTT
CASSTFDWTGLNNQPQHF
>TRBJ2-1|TRBV29-1|few|TRBD2
TGCAGCGTTCCCCGGGAGGGTCCGCTTTTATACAATGAGCAGTTCTTC
CSVPREGPLLYNEQFF
>TRBJ2-7|TRBV7-9|NA|NA
TGTGCCAGCAGCTTTGCACAGGCAGGGAACGAGCAGTACTTC
CASSFAQAGNEQYF
>TRBJ1-1|TRBV7-6|NA|TRBD1
TGTGCCAGCAGCACAGGGGAGCTAGAAGCTTTCTTT
CASSTGELEAFF
>TRBJ1-1|TRBV5-1|NA|NA
TGCGCCAGCAGCCCGAAGGGGGGCGGCACTGAAGCTTTCTTT
CASSPKGGGTEAFF
>TRBJ1-1|TRBV25-1|hyperexpanded|NA
TGTGCCAGCAGTAGCCAATCCGGACAGATGAACACTGAAGCTTTCTTT
CASSSQSGQMNTEAFF
>TRBJ2-3|TRBV28|few|TRBD2
TGTGCCAGCAGTTTGGAGGCTAGCGGGAGGGCCGTGAGTCTTACGCAGTATTTT
CASSLEASGRAVSLTQYF
>TRBJ2-3|TRBV7-2|NA|NA
TGTGCCAGCAGCTTAGCAGCAGATACGCAGTATTTT
CASSLAADTQYF
>TRBJ2-3|TRBV14|NA|NA
TGTGCCAGCAGCCAAGAAAACAATGGGATTACGCAGTATTTT
CASSQENNGITQYF
>TRBJ2-7|TRBV6-1|NA|NA
TGTGCCAGCAGTCGACGGGCTCACTCCTACGAGCAGTACTTC
CASSRRAHSYEQYF
>TRBJ2-2|TRBV2|few|TRBD2
TGTGCCAACCAGCGGGGGGATGGCACCGGGGAGCTGTTTTTT
CANQRGDGTGELFF
>TRBJ1-5|TRBV28|NA|NA
TGTGCCAGCAGTTGGGGATTGGGGACGACAAGCAATCAGCCCCAGCATTTT
CASSWGLGTTSNQPQHF
>TRBJ2-3|TRBV9|NA|NA
TGTGCCAGCAGCGCTTACGTTGGGGTTTACGGCACAGATACGCAGTATTTT
CASSAYVGVYGTDTQYF
>TRBJ1-5|TRBV28|NA|TRBD1
TGTGCCAGCAGTCTCGACAGGGCTGATCAGCCCCAGCATTTT
CASSLDRADQPQHF
>TRBJ1-1|TRBV7-8|once|NA
TGTGCCAGTACACGAGATTACAGTTTAGGTAGCACTGAAGCTTTCTTT
CASTRDYSLGSTEAFF
>TRBJ1-2|TRBV16|once|NA
TGTGCCAGCAGCCAATTTGTAGGTTCTACCGGCTACACCTTC
CASSQFVGSTGYTF
>TRBJ2-1|TRBV7-9|NA|NA
TGTGCCAGCAGCTTTATGCCAGACGGGTCATACAATGAGCAGTTCTTC
CASSFMPDGSYNEQFF
>TRBJ1-2|TRBV7-2|NA|NA
TGTGCCAGCAGCTTCCTAATTTGGGGCCGCCCAAGCTATGGCTACACCTTC
CASSFLIWGRPSYGYTF
>TRBJ2-2|TRBV5-1|NA|TRBD2
TGCGCCAGCAGCTTGTTCAAGCGGGAGGCCGGGGAGCTGTTTTTT
CASSLFKREAGELFF
>TRBJ2-3|TRBV6-5|NA|NA
TGTGCCAGCAGCCGTGCTGGGGATACGCAGTATTTT
CASSRAGDTQYF
>TRBJ2-3|TRBV5-6|NA|TRBD1
TGTGCCAGCAGCTGGGGGACAGGGGGCCCCACAGATACGCAGTATTTT
CASSWGTGGPTDTQYF
>TRBJ2-1|TRBV20-1|once|NA
TGCAGTGCTAGAGATCCGGGCGGGCAGTTCTTC
CSARDPGGQFF